The 22 T cell receptor beta chains below all came from one sample that was sequenced in a study of T cells in Graves' hyperthyroidism and ophthalmopathy. RNA transcripts yielded amplified TCR beta CDR3 regions. First-round RT-PCR of the TCR CDR3 relied on the HTBI primer set. Using its own MiXCR run on the multiplex PCR reads, TCRdb lists one record per CDR3 protein. The sample includes 400,000 to 550,000 distinct CDR3 sequences, roughly 25% seen only once; the top ten take approximately 10%. Sequencing input: blood. Receptors were obtained from a woman under 40 with Graves' ophthalmopathy.

The V gene is TRBV20-1, the J gene TRBJ2-7; 9 bases line up with TRBD2. J gave up 3 bases and V 0 bases, and 12 bases lay outside the gene matches. The CDR3 runs to 17 residues. Germline loops: CDR1 DFQATT, CDR2 SNEGSKA (reference sequence). The CDR3 sequence: CSARDPGLAGRYYEQYF. The CDR3 DNA reads as TGCAGTGCTAGAGACCCCGGGCTAGCGGGAAGGTACTACGAGCAGTACTTC.

CDR3 in amino acids: CASSWDGTEAFF. In DNA form, the CDR3 reads TGCGCCAGCAGCTGGGATGGCACTGAAGCTTTCTTT. The rearrangement links TRBV5-1 to TRBJ1-1; D gene uncertain. The CDR3 has 12 residues. Germline loops: CDR1 SGHRS, CDR2 YFSETQ. V lost 3 bases to trimming and J lost 4 bases, with 7 bases between them.

This clonotype was counted at least ten times. J is TRBJ1-5 and V is TRBV4-2; D unresolved. Germline-derived CDR1 and CDR2 are LGHNA and YNFKEQ. With 1 base removed from V and 5 bases from J, the gap between germline ends came to 6 bases. The CDR3 is 13 amino acids. CDR3 nucleotides: TGTGCCAGCAGCCAAGGAAGATATCAGCCCCAGCATTTT. Translated: CASSQGRYQPQHF.

CDR3: CASSLSRTSPYEQYF. For the CDR3, the DNA is TGTGCCAGCAGTTTATCGAGGACAAGCCCATACGAGCAGTACTTC. This chain uses TRBV11-1 with TRBJ2-7, with a weak D call TRBD1 (5 bases). The CDR3 consists of 15 residues. CDR1 is SGHAT, CDR2 FQDESV, per germline (reference sequence). V was shortened by 6 bases and J by 4 bases, with 19 bases between the two germline ends.

This clonotype was picked up a small number of times. V usage is TRBV20-1 and J usage is TRBJ2-5; TRBD2 is a possible D gene (5 bases). V lost 3 bases and J lost 2, with 10 bases in between. The CDR3 consists of 13 residues. Per germline, CDR1 DFQATT and CDR2 SNEGSKA (reference sequence). For the CDR3, the DNA is TGCAGTGCTAGCAAAGCGGAGCAAGAGACCCAGTACTTC. Translation: CSASKAEQETQYF.

This clonotype has a handful of counts. The gene calls are TRBV5-4 and TRBJ2-5, with D uncertain. In germline, CDR1 is SGHNT, CDR2 YYREEE (reference sequence). This CDR3 spans 13 amino acids. Trimming removed 4 bases at V and 4 bases at J, with 11 bases between. The CDR3 reads CASSTFVGETQYF. The CDR3 coding sequence is TGTGCCAGCAGCACCTTTGTGGGAGAGACCCAGTACTTC.

The V and J genes are TRBV29-1 and TRBJ2-5, with 7 bases matching TRBD2. This CDR3 has 14 amino acids. Germline loops: CDR1 SQVTM, CDR2 ANQGSEA. After removal of 3 bases from V and 5 bases from J, the junction contained 9 bases not matched to a gene. This CDR3 reads CSVDDQGGWETQYF. The CDR3, as DNA: TGCAGCGTTGATGACCAGGGAGGGTGGGAGACCCAGTACTTC.

This clonotype was counted a few times. A much more abundant neighbour one base away suggests this may be a read error. The chain combines TRBV20-1 with TRBJ1-1; TRBD1 agrees at 7 bases. Germline CDR1 DFQATT, CDR2 SNEGSKA (reference sequence). The CDR3 contains 13 residues. The CDR3 DNA follows: TGCAGTGCGGAGGGGGCAGGTCACACTGAAGCTTGCTTT. The encoded protein is CSAEGAGHTEACF.

Many counts were recorded for this clonotype. V is TRBV6-1 and J is TRBJ2-2, with D possibly TRBD2 on 5 matching bases. Germline CDR1 MNHNS, CDR2 SASEGT. This CDR3 has 13 amino acids. V was pared by 6 bases and J by 4 bases, with 9 bases between. The CDR3 DNA follows: TGTGCCAGCAGGCGCGCGGGCACCGGGGAGCTGTTTTTT. Encoded protein: CASRRAGTGELFF.

This clonotype has at least ten counts. The chain combines TRBV27 with TRBJ2-5, with TRBD1 matching over 11 bases. The J segment lost 5 bases and the V segment lost 5 bases, leaving 7 bases of the junction unmatched. The germline gives CDR1 MNHEY, CDR2 SMNVEV (reference sequence). The CDR3 loop spans 15 amino acids. The CDR3 bases are TGTGCCAGCAGTCCGTGGACAGGGGGCGAGGAGACCCAGTACTTC. Translated, it gives CASSPWTGGEETQYF.

Many counts were recorded for this clonotype. V usage is TRBV19 and J usage is TRBJ1-5; 8 nucleotides align to TRBD1. V lost 6 bases and J lost 6; bases outside the gene matches: 7. Germline V lookup: CDR1 LNHDA, CDR2 SQIVND (reference sequence). This CDR3 comprises 14 residues. The DNA for the CDR3 is TGTGCCAGTAGGACAGGGGCTTTAGGTCAGCCCCAGCATTTT. Amino acid sequence: CASRTGALGQPQHF. Using reference TRBV19 and TRBJ1-5 for the parts outside the CDR3, the full variable domain is DGGITQSPKYLFRKEGQNVTLSCEQNLNHDAMYWYRQDPGQGLRLIYYSQIVNDFQKGDIAEGYSVSREKKESFPLTVTSAQKNPTAFYLCASRTGALGQPQHFGDGTRLSIL.

This clonotype was observed a handful of times. V and J are TRBV20-1 and TRBJ2-7; D might be TRBD2 (5 bases). The CDR3 sequence is 14 residues long. The V end lost 0 bases, the J end lost 3 bases, and 12 bases lay between the germline ends. Looked up from germline, CDR1 is DFQATT and CDR2 is SNEGSKA (reference sequence). CDR3 bases: TGCAGTGCTAGAGATATCGGGATGGTCTACGAGCAGTACTTC. Residues: CSARDIGMVYEQYF.

In this sample, this clonotype turned up a few times. A much bigger clone sits one base away, suggesting this may be a read error. This chain connects TRBV28 to TRBJ2-7; 7 bases map to TRBD1. J was trimmed by 5 bases and V by 8 bases; bases with no gene match: 3. This CDR3 region has 11 residues. Germline-derived CDR1 and CDR2 are MDHEN and SYDVKM. The CDR3 DNA sequence: TGTGCCAGCCGGGACAGCAACGAGCAGTACTTC. It translates to CASRDSNEQYF.

This clonotype has just a few counts. The chain carries TRBV10-3 and TRBJ1-1; 9 nucleotides match TRBD1. CDR1 is ENHRY and CDR2 is SYGVKD in the germline V gene. The V gene end was trimmed by 6 bases and the J gene end by 1 base; junction bases not matched to a gene: 6. The CDR3 is 15 amino acids. In nucleotides, the CDR3 is TGTGCCATCAGGGCAGGGACAGGGCCGAACACTGAAGCTTTCTTT. Translating it yields CAIRAGTGPNTEAFF.

This clonotype was seen many times. V and J are TRBV27 and TRBJ2-7; D is possibly TRBD1 (7 bases). CDR1 is MNHEY, CDR2 SMNVEV, per germline (reference sequence). Between the trimmed V and J ends, which lost 2 bases and 6 bases, there was a span of 17 bases. This CDR3 comprises 15 residues. The CDR3 spells CASSLGGTVFGEQYF. CDR3 coding DNA: TGTGCCAGCAGTTTAGGGGGGACAGTCTTCGGCGAGCAGTACTTC.

This clonotype was seen a few times. The chain's CDR3 is CASSLGSRAEGPEAFF. The DNA of the CDR3 is TGTGCCAGCAGCTTAGGGTCCCGGGCCGAGGGGCCTGAAGCTTTCTTT. The V gene is TRBV11-1, the J gene TRBJ1-1; maybe TRBD1 (5 bases). The CDR3 length is 16 residues. Between the trimmed V and J ends, which lost 1 base and 6 bases, there was a span of 18 bases. Germline V gene lookup returns CDR1 SGHAT and CDR2 FQDESV (reference sequence). Full variable domain (outside the CDR3, taken from reference TRBV11-1 and TRBJ1-1): EAEVAQSPRYKITEKSQAVAFWCDPISGHATLYWYRQILGQGPELLVQFQDESVVDDSQLPKDRFSAERLKGVDSTLKIQPAELGDSAMYLCASSLGSRAEGPEAFFGQGTRLTVV.

This clonotype has at least ten counts. The chain couples TRBV7-9 to TRBJ2-7; 9 nucleotides align to TRBD1. CDR3 size: 15 residues. CDR1 and CDR2 from the germline V gene are SEHNR and FQNEAQ (reference sequence). Trimming removed 2 bases from V and 5 bases from J; junction bases left unmatched: 7. CDR3: CASSLSGTGSNEQYF. In DNA form, the CDR3 reads TGTGCCAGCAGCTTATCAGGGACAGGGTCTAACGAGCAGTACTTC. Supplemented by reference TRBV7-9 and TRBJ2-7, the full variable domain reads DTGVSQNPRHKITKRGQNVTFRCDPISEHNRLYWYRQTLGQGPEFLTYFQNEAQLEKSRLLSDRFSAERPKGSFSTLEIQRTEQGDSAMYLCASSLSGTGSNEQYFGPGTRLTVT.

This clonotype was seen many times. The V gene is TRBV28, the J gene TRBJ1-2; D remains ambiguous. CDR1 and CDR2 (germline): MDHEN, SYDVKM. The CDR3 consists of 11 residues. Trimming removed 6 bases from V and 8 bases from J, with 10 bases in between. The CDR3 loop is CASSSIAGYTF. In nucleotides, the CDR3 is TGTGCCAGCAGCTCAATAGCGGGCTACACCTTC.

This clonotype occurred many times. This sequence joins TRBV18 and TRBJ1-2; D unclear. CDR1 and CDR2 from the germline V gene are KGHSH and LQKENI. Trimming removed 3 bases at V and 0 bases at J, with 14 bases between. This CDR3 comprises 16 residues. CDR3 amino acids: CASSPVSGRPNYGYTF. In DNA, the CDR3 is TGTGCCAGCTCACCTGTATCCGGGAGACCTAACTATGGCTACACCTTC.

J is TRBJ1-2 and V is TRBV30; D unresolved. The CDR3 spans 15 residues. The V gene's germline CDR1 is GTSNPN and CDR2 SVGIG (reference sequence). Trimming took off 3 bases at V and 4 bases at J, with 18 bases between the two ends. Written as DNA, the CDR3 is TGTGCCTGGAGCCCCCGGGCCCTGATGGCCTATGGCTACACCTTC. Translated: CAWSPRALMAYGYTF.

There are a few counts of this clonotype. The chain combines TRBV11-2 with TRBJ2-2, with 9 bases matching TRBD1. The germline V gene has CDR1 SGHAT and CDR2 FQNNGV. This CDR3 has 16 amino acids. J lost 1 base, V lost 5 bases, and 5 bases had no gene match. The CDR3 loop is CASSPRDRVNTGELFF. The CDR3 DNA follows: TGTGCCAGCAGCCCCCGGGACAGGGTGAACACCGGGGAGCTGTTTTTT.

The chain links TRBV12-3 or TRBV12-4 to TRBJ2-1; 7 bases align to TRBD2. The CDR3 covers 16 residues. With 5 bases clipped from V and 0 bases from J, the junction kept 7 bases outside the gene matches. The CDR3, as DNA: TGTGCCAGCAGTCCTACAGCGGGGAGCTCCTACAATGAGCAGTTCTTC. Translation gives CASSPTAGSSYNEQFF.